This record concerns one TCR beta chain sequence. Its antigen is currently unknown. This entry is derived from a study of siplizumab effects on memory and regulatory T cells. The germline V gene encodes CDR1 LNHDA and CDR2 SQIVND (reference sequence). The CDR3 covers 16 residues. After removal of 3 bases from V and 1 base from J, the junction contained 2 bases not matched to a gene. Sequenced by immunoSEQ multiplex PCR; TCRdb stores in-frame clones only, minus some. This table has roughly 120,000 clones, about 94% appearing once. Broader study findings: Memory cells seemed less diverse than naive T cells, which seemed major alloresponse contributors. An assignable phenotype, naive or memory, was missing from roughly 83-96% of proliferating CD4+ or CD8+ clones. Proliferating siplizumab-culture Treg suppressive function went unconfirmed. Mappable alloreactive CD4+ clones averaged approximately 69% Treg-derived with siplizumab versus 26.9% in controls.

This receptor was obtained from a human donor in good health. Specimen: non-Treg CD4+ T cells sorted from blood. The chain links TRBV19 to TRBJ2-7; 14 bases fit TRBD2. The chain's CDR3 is CASSIRTSGGSYEQYF. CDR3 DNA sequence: TGTGCCAGTAGTATTCGGACTAGCGGGGGGTCCTACGAGCAGTACTTC.